These T cell receptor beta chains were read from a single sample in a study of T cell responses to AZD1222 COVID-19 vaccine. Sequencing was performed with immunoSEQ multiplex PCR; in TCRdb, only in-frame clones are kept and a portion is missing. The sample holds more than 85,000 clones, 87% seen once. Sample: peripheral blood, taken on day 0 of AZD1222 vaccination. All receptors derive from an adult in good health. Both conserved end residues are part of each CDR3. D genes are given only for firm matches. Not all rows give a size; the values are once, few, many and, for expanded clones, a class.

V	J	size	D	DNA	CDR3
TRBV30	TRBJ1-3	-	-	TGTGCCTGGACGGCACGGTCCCGAAACACCATATATTTT	CAWTARSRNTIYF
TRBV7-2	TRBJ1-3	-	TRBD1	TGTGCCAGCAGCTCACAGGGGAGGCACACCATATATTTT	CASSSQGRHTIYF
TRBV2	TRBJ2-1	-	-	TGTGCCAGCAATAAAGGAACACCTCGCGCCAATGAGCAGTTCTTC	CASNKGTPRANEQFF
TRBV19	TRBJ2-7	-	TRBD1	TGTGCCAGCCAGGACAGGGGTTCGGACTACGAGCAGTACTTC	CASQDRGSDYEQYF
TRBV4-2	TRBJ1-2	-	-	TGTGCCAGCAGCCAAGATTCGGTTAGGGCGTCAGTCTATGGCTACACCTTC	CASSQDSVRASVYGYTF
TRBV11-2	TRBJ2-2	-	-	TGTGCCAGCAGCTTAGACGTTCGGACGCCCAAAGGTACCGGGGAGCTGTTTTTT	CASSLDVRTPKGTGELFF
TRBV5-1	TRBJ2-7	-	-	TGCGCCAGCAGTGGTCAGGCGAGCTCCTACGAGCAGTACTTC	CASSGQASSYEQYF
TRBV6-5	TRBJ2-7	-	TRBD2	TGTGCCAGCAGTTCGTCGGGGGGGTTTCCCTACGAGCAGTACTTC	CASSSSGGFPYEQYF
TRBV5-5	TRBJ2-7	-	TRBD1	TGTGCCAGCAGCTCGACGACAGGGGGCTGGGAGCAGTACTTC	CASSSTTGGWEQYF
TRBV10-3	TRBJ1-2	-	-	TGTGCCATCAGCGGTGGGGGTGCCATATATGGCTACACCTTC	CAISGGGAIYGYTF
TRBV28	TRBJ2-1	-	-	TGTGCCAGCAGTTTGTTGACAGAAACGGACAATGAGCAGTTCTTC	CASSLLTETDNEQFF
TRBV28	TRBJ2-1	-	TRBD2	TGTGCCAGCACCTCCCCCCGGAAGCGGGAGGTCACCTACAATGAGCAGTTCTTC	CASTSPRKREVTYNEQFF
TRBV4-3	TRBJ2-3	-	TRBD1	TGCGCCAGCAGCCAAGATTGGGGGACAGTTAGCACAGATACGCAGTATTTT	CASSQDWGTVSTDTQYF
TRBV10-3	TRBJ1-1	-	-	TGTGCCATCAGTGATGGGGGGCTGGGGACTGAAGCTTTCTTT	CAISDGGLGTEAFF
TRBV10-2	TRBJ2-1	-	TRBD2	TGCGCCAGCAGGACTAGCGTATACAATGAGCAGTTCTTC	CASRTSVYNEQFF
TRBV7-3	TRBJ2-5	-	-	TGTGCCAGCAGCTTAAGTGGGAGGGGGGATCAAGAGACCCAGTACTTC	CASSLSGRGDQETQYF
TRBV3-1/TRBV3-2	TRBJ1-3	-	-	TGTGCCAGCAGCCAAGAGGGGCTCTCAGGAAACACCATATATTTT	CASSQEGLSGNTIYF
TRBV7-9	TRBJ1-1	-	TRBD1	TGTGCCAGCAGCTCCCCCTCACAGGGGGGGGGCACTGAAGCTTTCTTT	CASSSPSQGGGTEAFF
TRBV3-1/TRBV3-2	TRBJ2-4	-	-	TGTGCCAGCAGCCAGGGAACAGGGGAGGACATTCAGTACTTC	CASSQGTGEDIQYF
TRBV28	TRBJ1-1	-	-	TGTGCCAGCAGTTTACGCATGGGGTATGAAGCTTTCTTT	CASSLRMGYEAFF
TRBV9	TRBJ2-1	-	-	TGTGCCAGCAGCGTAGGAGTTGCAGGTGAGCAGTTCTTC	CASSVGVAGEQFF
TRBV5-4	TRBJ1-2	-	TRBD1	TGTGCCAGCAGCTTGCTGGCAGGGGGCTTTCCTGGCTACACCTTC	CASSLLAGGFPGYTF
TRBV7-2	TRBJ2-1	-	-	TGTGCCAGCAGCTTATGGAGAGACGAGCAGTTCTTC	CASSLWRDEQFF
TRBV7-2	TRBJ2-3	-	-	TGTGCCAGCAGCTACTCAGATACGCAGTATTTT	CASSYSDTQYF
TRBV18	TRBJ2-1	-	TRBD2	TGTGCCAGCTCACCTAGCACCTCGGGACTAGCGCAATACAATGAGCAGTTCTTC	CASSPSTSGLAQYNEQFF
TRBV6-4	TRBJ2-5	-	TRBD2	TGTGCCAGCAGGGTTAAAAGACTAGCGGGGGATCCCCCTAAAGAGACCCAGTACTTC	CASRVKRLAGDPPKETQYF
TRBV10-1	TRBJ2-5	once	-	TGCGCCAGCACCCTTAGAACCATCCGAGAGACCCAGTACTTC	CASTLRTIRETQYF